The 24 T cell receptor beta chains below all came from one sample that was sequenced in a study of T cells in Graves' hyperthyroidism and ophthalmopathy. RNA transcripts served as the template for amplifying TCR beta CDR3 regions. When the TCR CDR3 underwent first-round RT-PCR, the HTBI primer set was used. TCRdb redid the calling of the multiplex PCR reads with MiXCR, one entry per CDR3 protein. The sample shows 300,000 to 400,000 distinct CDR3 sequences, less than 20% of them seen only once. The sequencing sample was made of blood. The receptors shown here come from a man younger than 35 with Graves' ophthalmopathy.

This clonotype has more than one count but fewer than ten. The chain couples TRBV6-1 to TRBJ1-1, with D maybe TRBD1 (6 bases). This CDR3 is built from 16 residues. Trimming shortened V by 6 bases and J by 0 bases, and 17 bases separated the two germline ends. Germline V CDR1 and CDR2: MNHNS, SASEGT. DNA of the CDR3: TGTGCCAGCAGCATCGGACAGCCCGGGATGAACACTGAAGCTTTCTTT. This encodes CASSIGQPGMNTEAFF.

The table lists this clonotype with many counts. V is TRBV2 and J is TRBJ2-1; D gene uncertain. The germline gives CDR1 SNHLY, CDR2 FYNNEI. The CDR3 consists of 12 residues. Deletions cut 5 bases from V and 7 bases from J, with 9 bases between. CDR3 residues: CASSWGWNEQFF. The CDR3 nucleotides are TGTGCCAGCAGTTGGGGTTGGAATGAGCAGTTCTTC. The whole variable domain, filled in from reference TRBV2 and TRBJ2-1, reads EPEVTQTPSHQVTQMGQEVILRCVPISNHLYFYWYRQILGQKVEFLVSFYNNEISEKSEIFDDQFSVERPDGSNFTLKIRSTKLEDSAMYFCASSWGWNEQFFGPGTRLTVL.

This clonotype was seen more than once but under ten times. V and J are TRBV5-4 and TRBJ1-2; 11 nucleotides match TRBD1. Germline lookup yields CDR1 SGHNT and CDR2 YYREEE (reference sequence). There are 15 residues in the CDR3. Trimming cost V 0 bases and J 7 bases; bases outside gene matches: 5. CDR3 residues: CASSLAPGQGGGYTF. For the CDR3, the DNA is TGTGCCAGCAGCTTGGCCCCGGGACAGGGGGGTGGCTACACCTTC.

CDR3 coding DNA: TGTGCCAGCAGCGTAGCTCTGGTACACATAGAGAACACCGGGGAGCTGTTTTTT. Translation: CASSVALVHIENTGELFF. The V and J genes are TRBV9 and TRBJ2-2; D is unclear. Germline assignment: CDR1 SGDLS and CDR2 YYNGEE. This CDR3 has 18 amino acids. V was clipped by 0 bases and J by 1 base, with 16 bases between them.

In its sample, this clonotype was seen a few times. This chain joins TRBV7-2 and TRBJ1-6; 10 nucleotides align to TRBD1. The germline V gene has CDR1 SGHTA and CDR2 FQGNSA. This CDR3 spans 16 amino acids. Trimming removed 3 bases from V and 7 bases from J; junction bases left unmatched: 6. The CDR3 loop reads CASSFGQGGGNSPLHF. In nucleotides, the CDR3 is TGTGCCAGCAGCTTTGGACAGGGGGGTGGGAATTCACCCCTCCACTTT.

This clonotype appeared many times. The chain employs TRBV20-1 and TRBJ2-3; TRBD1 is a possible D gene (6 bases). Germline assignment: CDR1 DFQATT and CDR2 SNEGSKA (reference sequence). CDR3 size: 15 residues. Trimming left V 3 bases short and J 1 base short, with 14 bases between. CDR3: CSASLNREGTDTQYF. The CDR3 DNA reads TGCAGTGCTAGTTTAAACAGGGAAGGCACAGATACGCAGTATTTT.

This clonotype was detected many times. The rearrangement uses TRBV11-3 and TRBJ1-1, with a possible D match to TRBD1 (6 bases). The CDR3 is 13 residues long. V gave up 1 base and J gave up 4 bases, with 7 bases separating them. The germline V gene encodes CDR1 SGHNT and CDR2 YENEEA. The CDR3 reads CASSLVRGTEAFF. In DNA, the CDR3 is TGTGCCAGCAGCTTAGTCAGGGGCACTGAAGCTTTCTTT.

At least ten counts were recorded for this clonotype. This chain uses TRBV11-3 with TRBJ2-7, with 9 bases that match TRBD1. From germline, CDR1 is SGHNT and CDR2 YENEEA. The CDR3 has 14 residues. The ends lost 6 bases at V and 2 bases at J; junction bases unmatched: 5. In nucleotides, the CDR3 is TGTGCCAGCAGTCCGCGGGACAGGGCCTACGAGCAGTACTTC. Its translation is CASSPRDRAYEQYF.

This clonotype has more than one count but fewer than ten. The chain uses TRBV14 and TRBJ2-3; D might be TRBD2 (5 bases). Per germline, CDR1 SGHDN and CDR2 FVKESK. The CDR3 covers 16 residues. Trimming removed 0 bases at V and 4 bases at J, with 14 bases between. The CDR3 nucleotides read TGTGCCAGCAGCCAAGACGGGCCCTGGCGGGCAGATACGCAGTATTTT. It translates to CASSQDGPWRADTQYF.

This clonotype was observed a handful of times. The rearrangement links TRBV27 to TRBJ1-6; D call uncertain. Germline V lookup: CDR1 MNHEY, CDR2 SMNVEV (reference sequence). The ends were cut back, 6 bases at V and 6 bases at J, with 9 bases in the middle. This CDR3 spans 13 amino acids. CDR3 residues: CASRLSVNSPLHF. CDR3 sequence (DNA): TGTGCCAGCAGACTTTCTGTTAATTCACCCCTCCACTTT.

V and J are TRBV4-2 and TRBJ1-1, with 8 bases aligning to TRBD1. CDR1 and CDR2 (germline): LGHNA, YNFKEQ. The CDR3 length is 17 residues. J lost 0 bases, V lost 5 bases, and 11 bases had no gene match. CDR3 nucleotide sequence: TGTGCCAGCAGCTTTCTTAGACAGGGGCGAATGAACACTGAAGCTTTCTTT. Protein product: CASSFLRQGRMNTEAFF.

This chain joins TRBV24-1 and TRBJ1-6; D remains unclear. The CDR3 loop spans 14 amino acids. The V gene lost 6 bases and the J gene lost 7 bases, with 12 bases spanning the gap. Looked up from germline, CDR1 is KGHDR and CDR2 is SFDVKD. DNA of the CDR3: TGTGCCACCAGTTCCGCTGGAGTCAATTCACCCCTCCACTTT. It yields the protein CATSSAGVNSPLHF.

At least ten counts were recorded for this clonotype. The V call is TRBV28, the J call TRBJ1-1; possible D gene TRBD1, 5 bases. Germline CDR1 is MDHEN and CDR2 is SYDVKM. The V end was cut by 3 bases, the J end by 0 bases, with 17 bases between. This CDR3 spans 17 amino acids. The CDR3 protein is CASSFNWAGTMNTEAFF. DNA of the CDR3: TGTGCCAGCAGTTTTAATTGGGCAGGGACGATGAACACTGAAGCTTTCTTT.

There are many counts of this clonotype. The chain has TRBV5-8 and TRBJ1-4; 7 bases match TRBD1. The CDR3 sequence is 15 residues long. The germline CDR1 and CDR2 sequences are SGHTS and YDEGEE. After removal of 2 bases from V and 8 bases from J, the junction contained 9 bases not matched to a gene. The CDR3: CASSFYRGGEEKLFF. In DNA, the CDR3 is TGTGCCAGCAGCTTCTACAGGGGCGGTGAGGAAAAACTGTTTTTT.

There are a few counts of this clonotype. This sequence joins TRBV10-3 and TRBJ2-4, with TRBD1 identical over 10 bases. Germline CDR1 ENHRY, CDR2 SYGVKD. Unmatched junction bases numbered 1, after V lost 2 bases and J lost 6 bases. The CDR3 has 14 residues. The chain's CDR3 is CAISEDRGPNIQYF. The CDR3 nucleotides read TGTGCCATCAGTGAGGACAGGGGGCCAAACATTCAGTACTTC.

The V and J genes are TRBV7-9 and TRBJ2-7; 8 nucleotides line up with TRBD2. The germline V gene has CDR1 SEHNR and CDR2 FQNEAQ (reference sequence). V gave up 3 bases and J gave up 2 bases; unmatched junction bases: 9. This CDR3 is 16 amino acids long. For the CDR3, the DNA is TGTGCCAGCAGCTTTAGCGGGAACAATATACCCTACGAGCAGTACTTC. Its protein product is CASSFSGNNIPYEQYF.

This clonotype has only a few counts. In DNA, the CDR3 is TGTGCCAGCAGTTCCATCGGCCTAACGGGGGGAGCTTTCTTT. Translation: CASSSIGLTGGAFF. The chain combines TRBV28 with TRBJ1-1; D possibly corresponds to TRBD1 (5 bases). There are 14 residues in the CDR3. Per the germline V gene, CDR1 is MDHEN and CDR2 is SYDVKM. Trimming shortened V by 4 bases and J by 10 bases, and 19 bases separated the two germline ends.

The chain uses TRBV12-3 or TRBV12-4 and TRBJ1-4, with 7 positions matching TRBD1. The ends lost 2 bases at V and 8 bases at J; junction bases unmatched: 5. The CDR3 totals 14 residues. The CDR3 region has the DNA TGTGCCAGCAGTTTACGAGGGGGCAGGGAAAAACTGTTTTTT. It is translated as CASSLRGGREKLFF.

This clonotype was counted many times. The chain combines TRBV11-2 with TRBJ2-3; no reliable D call. CDR3 length: 12 amino acids. CDR1 is SGHAT and CDR2 is FQNNGV in the germline V gene. V lost 4 bases and J 5 bases, leaving 7 bases between the germline ends. CDR3 amino acids: CASSSVGDTQYF. The CDR3 DNA reads TGTGCCAGCAGCTCCGTCGGAGATACGCAGTATTTT.

There are many counts of this clonotype. V gene TRBV5-6 combines with J gene TRBJ1-5; the D is unclear. The germline V and J ends were trimmed by 2 bases and 4 bases, with 10 bases remaining between them. The CDR3 has 14 residues. Germline V CDR1 and CDR2: SGHDT, YYEEEE. The CDR3 protein is CASSFGSVNQPQHF. CDR3 sequence (DNA): TGTGCCAGCAGCTTCGGGTCGGTTAATCAGCCCCAGCATTTT.

This clonotype was detected ten times or more. The rearrangement joins TRBV12-3 or TRBV12-4 to TRBJ2-3, with 10 positions matching TRBD2. V lost 6 bases, J lost 2 bases, and 5 bases stayed unmatched. The CDR3 runs 15 residues. The CDR3: CASRLLAGLTDTQYF. The CDR3 DNA sequence: TGTGCCAGCAGGCTACTAGCGGGGCTCACAGATACGCAGTATTTT.

The genes are TRBV9 and TRBJ2-7; D might be TRBD1 or TRBD2, each matching 5 bases. The CDR3 is 14 amino acids. Germline lookup yields CDR1 SGDLS and CDR2 YYNGEE. V was clipped by 0 bases and J by 3 bases, with 10 bases between them. The CDR3 sequence: CASSVDGALYEQYF. The CDR3 DNA follows: TGTGCCAGCAGCGTAGACGGGGCCCTCTACGAGCAGTACTTC.

This rearrangement joins TRBV19 to TRBJ1-2, with D unresolved. The V and J ends lost 10 bases and 2 bases respectively, with 20 bases between them. The CDR3 sequence is 15 residues long. Per germline, CDR1 LNHDA and CDR2 SQIVND (reference sequence). Written as DNA, the CDR3 is TGTGCCACATGGGTCCCGGGCGCCCTAAACTATGGCTACACCTTC. It is translated as CATWVPGALNYGYTF.

This clonotype was seen at least ten times. The J gene is TRBJ2-3, the V gene TRBV7-9; D is unresolved. CDR3 length: 16 residues. The germline gives CDR1 SEHNR, CDR2 FQNEAQ (reference sequence). The V gene lost 4 bases and the J gene lost 5 bases, with 19 bases spanning the gap. CDR3: CASSSLGVGFRDTQYF. The CDR3 DNA reads TGTGCCAGCAGCTCCCTTGGAGTGGGGTTTAGAGATACGCAGTATTTT.